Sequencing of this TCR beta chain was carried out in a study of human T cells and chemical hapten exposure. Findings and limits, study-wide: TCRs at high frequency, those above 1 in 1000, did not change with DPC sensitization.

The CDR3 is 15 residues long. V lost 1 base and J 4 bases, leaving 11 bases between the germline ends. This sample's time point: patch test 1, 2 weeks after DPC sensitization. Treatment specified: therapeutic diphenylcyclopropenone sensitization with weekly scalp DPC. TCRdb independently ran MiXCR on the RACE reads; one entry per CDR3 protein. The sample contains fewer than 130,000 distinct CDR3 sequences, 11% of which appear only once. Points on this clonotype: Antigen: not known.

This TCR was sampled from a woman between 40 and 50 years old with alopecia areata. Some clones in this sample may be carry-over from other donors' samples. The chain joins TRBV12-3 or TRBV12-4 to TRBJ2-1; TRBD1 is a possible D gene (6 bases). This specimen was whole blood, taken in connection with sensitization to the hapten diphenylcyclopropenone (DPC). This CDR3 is CASSLGSQGYNEQFF. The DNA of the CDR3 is TGTGCCAGCAGTTTAGGGTCACAGGGTTACAATGAGCAGTTCTTC.